Presented here are 10 T cell receptor beta chains from one specimen sequenced in a study of T cell repertoires in cytomegalovirus infection. TCRdb ran MiXCR on the reads and lists one entry per CDR3 protein. The sample records a few hundred thousand distinct CDR3 sequences, over 7.5% being singletons. Sequencing used PBMCs. The receptors were sampled from a human donor in good health (CMV status not recorded). Some clones in this sample may be carry-over from other donors' samples.

The chain has TRBV6-2 or TRBV6-3 and TRBJ2-7; 8 bases are shared with TRBD2. The CDR3 runs 16 residues. Germline CDR1 reads MNHEY; CDR2 reads SVGEGT. V shed 0 bases and J 7 bases; nucleotides not matched to a gene: 11. CDR3 sequence: CASSYSRRGGREEQYF. The DNA of the CDR3 is TGTGCCAGCAGTTACTCAAGGCGCGGGGGGCGCGAAGAGCAGTACTTC.

This clonotype has a count of ten or more. The chain uses TRBV7-8 and TRBJ2-7; 8 nucleotides align to TRBD1. The V gene's germline CDR1 is SGHVS and CDR2 FQNEAQ. Trimming removed 1 base from V and 1 base from J; junction bases left unmatched: 12. CDR3 size: 18 residues. The CDR3 region is CASSLEQTGARGSYEQYF. The CDR3 nucleotides are TGTGCCAGCAGCTTAGAACAGACAGGGGCACGGGGATCCTACGAGCAGTACTTC.

V usage is TRBV7-9 and J usage is TRBJ2-6; TRBD1 agrees at 9 bases. The germline CDR1 and CDR2 sequences are SEHNR and FQNEAQ (reference sequence). The CDR3 spans 18 residues. With V trimmed by 2 bases and J by 1 base, 6 bases remained unmatched. The CDR3, as DNA: TGTGCCAGCAGCTTAATCGGGACAGGGTTTTCTGGGGCCAACGTCCTGACTTTC. It yields the protein CASSLIGTGFSGANVLTF.

The table lists this clonotype with a count of one. A junction end diverges from the germline sequence, so it may reflect a read error. The chain has TRBV14 and TRBJ2-7; 13 bases map to TRBD2. Germline values: CDR1 SGHDN, CDR2 FVKESK. CDR3 length: 17 amino acids. The CDR3 region is CASSQDRTSGRQYAQYF. The CDR3, as DNA: TGTGCCAGCAGCCAGGACCGGACTAGCGGGAGACAGTACGCGCAGTACTTC.

This clonotype showed up many times. This chain uses TRBV25-1 with TRBJ1-1; D not resolved. Germline V gene sequence: CDR1 MGHDK, CDR2 SYGVNS. The CDR3 runs 14 residues. The V gene lost 5 bases and the J gene lost 4 bases, with 14 bases spanning the gap. The CDR3 is CASSTSPRGTEAFF. In DNA form, the CDR3 reads TGTGCCAGCAGTACATCTCCCCGAGGCACTGAAGCTTTCTTT. Full variable domain (rest looked up from reference TRBV25-1 and TRBJ1-1): EADIYQTPRYLVIGTGKKITLECSQTMGHDKMYWYQQDPGMELHLIHYSYGVNSTEKGDLSSESTVSRIRTEHFPLTLESARPSHTSQYLCASSTSPRGTEAFFGQGTRLTVV.

This clonotype was counted many times. The CDR3 spells CASSSILGGEQYF. The CDR3 DNA follows: TGTGCCAGCAGCTCAATACTCGGAGGGGAGCAGTACTTC. The V call is TRBV7-2, the J call TRBJ2-7; D may be TRBD2 (6 bases). The length of the CDR3 is 13 residues. Trimming removed 4 bases from V and 7 bases from J, with 14 bases in between. Germline lookup yields CDR1 SGHTA and CDR2 FQGNSA.

This clonotype was seen repeatedly, ten times or more. This chain connects TRBV5-1 to TRBJ1-5, with D unclear. The V end was cut by 1 base, the J end by 7 bases, with 15 bases between. Germline values: CDR1 SGHRS, CDR2 YFSETQ. The CDR3 runs to 15 residues. This CDR3 is CASSLTTGWGQPQHF. The CDR3 nucleotides are TGCGCCAGCAGCTTGACTACGGGTTGGGGACAGCCCCAGCATTTT.

The sample holds a few counts of this clonotype. One end of the junction varies from germline; a read error may be responsible. This chain connects TRBV4-1 to TRBJ1-2; 8 nucleotides line up with TRBD1. The CDR3 runs 16 residues. Germline CDR1 is MGHRA and CDR2 is YSYEKL. The CDR3 DNA reads TGCGCCAGCAGCCAGGAGATTCGGACAGGGAACTTTGGCTACACCTTC. It yields the protein CASSQEIRTGNFGYTF.

This clonotype occurred many times. This chain uses TRBV7-2 with TRBJ2-1; D is unresolved. This CDR3 is 14 amino acids long. Germline lookup yields CDR1 SGHTA and CDR2 FQGNSA. Trimming stripped 1 base from V and 6 bases from J, with 10 bases between. CDR3 loop: CASSLGRFFNEQFF. CDR3 DNA sequence: TGTGCCAGCAGCTTAGGTCGTTTTTTCAATGAGCAGTTCTTC.

This clonotype was picked up a small number of times. Here the CDR3 reads CASTGRLAGITDTQYF. CDR3 coding DNA: TGTGCCAGCACCGGGAGACTAGCGGGAATTACAGATACGCAGTATTTT. J is TRBJ2-3 and V is TRBV12-3 or TRBV12-4; 11 bases are shared with TRBD2. This CDR3 is built from 16 residues. The J segment lost 3 bases and the V segment lost 7 bases, leaving 9 bases of the junction unmatched.